This TCR beta chain emerged from a study of early T cells in non-severe SARS-CoV-2 infection. Overall study results and limits: VDJdb matching skewed toward anti-spike CD8 responses, missing private and CD4 specificities.

Concerning this clonotype: Its target is not known.

The protocol attached unique molecular identifiers to individual cDNA molecules. TCRdb reprocessed the 5' RACE reads with MiXCR, giving one entry per CDR3 protein. The repertoire holds about 61,000 distinct CDR3 sequences, with 10% to 13% as singletons. The CDR3 has 15 residues. The J segment lost 6 bases and the V segment lost 6 bases, leaving 4 bases of the junction unmatched. The germline V gene has CDR1 SNHLY and CDR2 FYNNEI. This chain uses TRBV2 with TRBJ2-2, with TRBD2 matching over 13 bases. The TCR sequence derives from an adult who was a healthcare worker with PCR-confirmed SARS-CoV-2 infection or an uninfected control (not recorded which). The sequenced material came from whole blood. CDR3 bases: TGTGCCAGCAGGGGGACTAGCGGGGTCGCCGGGGAGCTGTTTTTT. It translates to CASRGTSGVAGELFF.